This T cell receptor beta chain came from a study of cytomegalovirus exposure and HLA in healthy donors. Findings of the study overall: Diagnosis of cytomegalovirus status made by the classifier reportedly showed high specificity and sensitivity.

Germline CDR1 SNHLY, CDR2 FYNNEI. The V end was cut by 8 bases, the J end by 0 bases, with 16 bases between. This CDR3 region has 16 residues. TCRdb's table, derived via immunoSEQ multiplex PCR, lists solely in-frame clones and lacks some. The table records approximately 200,000 clones, around 80% of them present only once. As concerns this clone: Antigen specificity is unknown.

The specimen was PBMCs. This sequence was found in a woman in her 30s in good health and CMV-seronegative. The chain has TRBV2 and TRBJ1-4; unclear D gene. The CDR3 DNA follows: TGTGCCAGCTCGACTGGGCCGGGAACAACTAATGAAAAACTGTTTTTT. Protein sequence: CASSTGPGTTNEKLFF.